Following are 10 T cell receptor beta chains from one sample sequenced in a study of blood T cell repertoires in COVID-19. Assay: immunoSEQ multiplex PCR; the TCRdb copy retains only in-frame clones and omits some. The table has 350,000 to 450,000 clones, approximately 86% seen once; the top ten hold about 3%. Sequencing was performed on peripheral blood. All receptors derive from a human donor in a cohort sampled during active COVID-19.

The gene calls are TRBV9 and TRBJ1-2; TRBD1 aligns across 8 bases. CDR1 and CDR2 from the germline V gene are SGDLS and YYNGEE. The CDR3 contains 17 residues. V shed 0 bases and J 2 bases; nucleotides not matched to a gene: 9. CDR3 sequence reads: CASSVGMGQAVNYGYTF. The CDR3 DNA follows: TGTGCCAGCAGCGTAGGTATGGGACAGGCCGTAAACTATGGCTACACCTTC.

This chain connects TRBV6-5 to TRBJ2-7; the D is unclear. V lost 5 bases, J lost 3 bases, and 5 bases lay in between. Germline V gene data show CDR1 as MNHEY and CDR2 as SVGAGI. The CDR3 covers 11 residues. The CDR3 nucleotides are TGTGCCAGCAGTCCCAGCTACGAGCAGTACTTC. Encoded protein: CASSPSYEQYF.

In DNA form, the CDR3 reads TGTGCCAGTCAATCGAGCCAGGGAGGCTTAGAGCAGTACTTC. It specifies CASQSSQGGLEQYF. The chain links TRBV19 to TRBJ2-7; maybe TRBD2 (6 bases). The germline V gene encodes CDR1 LNHDA and CDR2 SQIVND (reference sequence). Trimming removed 8 bases from V and 7 bases from J, with 21 bases in between. The CDR3 sequence is 14 residues long.

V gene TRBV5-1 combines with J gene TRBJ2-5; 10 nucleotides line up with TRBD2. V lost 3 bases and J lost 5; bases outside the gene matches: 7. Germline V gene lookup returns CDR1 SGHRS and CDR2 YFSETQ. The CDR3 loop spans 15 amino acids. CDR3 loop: CASSYGLAEGETQYF. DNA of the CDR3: TGCGCCAGCAGCTACGGACTAGCGGAGGGGGAGACCCAGTACTTC.

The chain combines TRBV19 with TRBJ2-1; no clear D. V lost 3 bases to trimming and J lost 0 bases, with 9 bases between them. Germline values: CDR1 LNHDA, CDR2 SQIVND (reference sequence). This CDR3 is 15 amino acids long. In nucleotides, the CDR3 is TGTGCCAGTAGTATCTGGAGAAGCTCCTACAATGAGCAGTTCTTC. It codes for CASSIWRSSYNEQFF.

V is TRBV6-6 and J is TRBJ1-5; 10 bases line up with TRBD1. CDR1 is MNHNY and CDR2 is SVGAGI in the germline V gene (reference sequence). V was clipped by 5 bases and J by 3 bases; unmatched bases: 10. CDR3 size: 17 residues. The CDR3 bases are TGTGCCAGCAGTCCATTGAGACAGGGGGCTTCCAATCAGCCCCAGCATTTT. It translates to CASSPLRQGASNQPQHF.

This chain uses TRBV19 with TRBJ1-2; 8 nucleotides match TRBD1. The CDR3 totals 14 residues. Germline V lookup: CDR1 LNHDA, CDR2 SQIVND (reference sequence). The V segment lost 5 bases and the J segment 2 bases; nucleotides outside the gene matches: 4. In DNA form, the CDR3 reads TGTGCCAGTAGTTCCCGGACAGGGAACTATGGCTACACCTTC. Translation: CASSSRTGNYGYTF.

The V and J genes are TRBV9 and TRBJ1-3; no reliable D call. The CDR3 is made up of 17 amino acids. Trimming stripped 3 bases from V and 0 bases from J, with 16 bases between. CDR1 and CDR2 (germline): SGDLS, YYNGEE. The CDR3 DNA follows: TGTGCCAGCAGCGCATCCGCTCACGGGAACTCTGGAAACACCATATATTTT. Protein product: CASSASAHGNSGNTIYF.

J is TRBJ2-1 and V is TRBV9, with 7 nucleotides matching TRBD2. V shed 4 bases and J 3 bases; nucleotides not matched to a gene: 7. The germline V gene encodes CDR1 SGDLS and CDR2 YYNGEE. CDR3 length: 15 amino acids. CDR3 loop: CASSLTSADYNEQFF. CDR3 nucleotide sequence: TGTGCCAGCAGCCTAACTAGCGCCGACTACAATGAGCAGTTCTTC.

CDR3 coding DNA: TGCGCCAGCAGCCAACCGACAGGGGGCCATAATCAGCCCCAGCATTTT. This sequence encodes CASSQPTGGHNQPQHF. The chain couples TRBV4-1 to TRBJ1-5; 10 bases fit TRBD1. V was pared by 2 bases and J by 4 bases, with 5 bases of the junction left unmatched. There are 16 residues in the CDR3. CDR1 and CDR2 from the germline V gene are MGHRA and YSYEKL.